Listed below are T cell receptor beta chains from one sample, sequenced in a study of blood T cells in healthy people across ages. TCRdb re-analysed the 5' RACE reads in MiXCR, keeping a single row per CDR3 protein. This sample carries 1.5 million to 1.8 million distinct CDR3 sequences, less than 45% of them seen once, and the ten largest clones take more than 4%. What was sequenced was blood. The receptors derive from a woman aged 18-30 years in good health. Each CDR3 is given without its conserved first and last residue. A D gene is named only where the DNA matches it firmly.

>TRBV13|-|TRBJ2-1
ASSLEGGLYNEQF
>TRBV14|TRBD2|-
ASSHSGTPYNEQY
>TRBV19|-|TRBJ2-1
ASSPSRLRTATGEQF
>TRBV7-2|-|TRBJ2-1
ASSLTWIGRIYNEQF
>TRBV4-3|TRBD2|TRBJ2-3
ASSLGLAEYTDTQY
>TRBV6-2/TRBV6-3|TRBD2|TRBJ2-3
ASSYSILAGGLTDTQY
>TRBV4-1|TRBD1|TRBJ2-7
ASSQGIQGGRYEQY
>TRBV20-1|TRBD2|TRBJ2-5
SAMLAGLARETQY
>TRBV29-1|TRBD2|TRBJ2-5
SVPLGGYQETQY
>TRBV4-1|-|TRBJ1-1
ASSRGSKETEAF
>TRBV4-2|TRBD2|TRBJ2-1
ASSQDMSGRAGNEQF
>TRBV7-7|-|TRBJ2-5
ASSSRRGETQY
>TRBV19|TRBD2|TRBJ2-1
ASSIGGGGNEQF
>TRBV29-1|-|TRBJ2-7
SVGFQGRRIYEQY
>TRBV29-1|-|TRBJ2-7
SAGFGVTYEQY
>TRBV5-1|TRBD2|TRBJ2-3
ASEGGRVTDTQY